The 16 T cell receptor beta chains below come from one sample, sequenced in a study of OX40 agonist ivuxolimab in advanced cancers. Libraries were prepared by immunoSEQ multiplex PCR; TCRdb keeps only in-frame clonotypes and omits some of them. The data contain under 80,000 clones, approximately 89% of them seen just once; the ten biggest clones take up 15% to 20%. The input for sequencing was CD4+ or CD8+ T cells sorted from blood, taken in a trial of the OX40 agonist ivuxolimab. The origin of the receptors is an adult with an advanced solid tumor such as melanoma, head and neck, liver or kidney cancer.

This clone was seen just once. This chain connects TRBV4-3 to TRBJ2-2, with 8 bases aligning to TRBD2. The germline gives CDR1 LGHNA, CDR2 YSLEER. The ends lost 4 bases at V and 5 bases at J; junction bases unmatched: 18. CDR3 length: 19 amino acids. The CDR3 sequence is CASSPPFVKSGSGTGELFF. The CDR3 nucleotides are TGCGCCAGCAGCCCCCCTTTTGTGAAGAGCGGGAGTGGGACCGGGGAGCTGTTTTTT.

There are a few counts of this clone. The V and J genes are TRBV28 and TRBJ2-7; a possible D gene is TRBD1 (7 bases). The V gene's germline CDR1 is MDHEN and CDR2 SYDVKM. CDR3 length equals 13 residues. The CDR3 bases are TGTGCTCACGGGCGGGACAGAACGGAAGAGCAGTACTTC. As protein: CAHGRDRTEEQYF.

J is TRBJ2-1 and V is TRBV19; D might be TRBD1 (5 bases). This CDR3 spans 15 amino acids. V lost 6 bases and J 6 bases, leaving 18 bases between the germline ends. CDR1 LNHDA and CDR2 SQIVND come from the germline V gene (reference sequence). The CDR3 spells CASRGAPVHLNEQFF. The CDR3 nucleotides read TGTGCCAGTAGAGGGGCTCCCGTTCACCTCAATGAGCAGTTCTTC.

J is TRBJ2-7 and V is TRBV4-3; the D gene is possibly TRBD1 (7 bases). This CDR3 has 16 amino acids. The V end lost 1 base, the J end lost 1 base, and 14 bases lay between the germline ends. In germline, CDR1 is LGHNA, CDR2 YSLEER. CDR3 sequence (DNA): TGCGCCAGCAGCCAAGGCAGGGGGGCGGCTTCCTACGAGCAGTACTTC. It codes for CASSQGRGAASYEQYF.

This chain uses TRBV7-2 with TRBJ2-1, with 8 bases aligning to TRBD2. This CDR3 is 16 amino acids long. Trimming cost V 2 bases and J 2 bases; bases outside gene matches: 5. Germline V gene data show CDR1 as SGHTA and CDR2 as FQGNSA. The CDR3 DNA reads TGTGCCAGCAGCTTAATAGAGGGACTAGCCTACAATGAGCAGTTCTTC. Translating it yields CASSLIEGLAYNEQFF.

The rearrangement links TRBV15 to TRBJ2-1; 10 bases are shared with TRBD2. J gave up 5 bases and V 0 bases, and 7 bases lay outside the gene matches. The CDR3 consists of 17 residues. Germline V gene lookup returns CDR1 LNHNV and CDR2 YYDKDF (reference sequence). DNA for the CDR3: TGTGCCACCAGCAGAGAGGCTAGCGGGAGTAGCAACAATGAGCAGTTCTTC. Its translation is CATSREASGSSNNEQFF.

A few counts support this clone. The rearrangement uses TRBV15 and TRBJ1-2; possible D gene TRBD1, 6 bases. V was cut by 0 bases and J by 4 bases, with 15 bases left in between. Germline-derived CDR1 and CDR2 are LNHNV and YYDKDF (reference sequence). The CDR3 spans 16 residues. The CDR3 nucleotides are TGTGCCACCAGCAGAGATCTGCCAGGGGACGCCTATGGCTACACCTTC. It is translated as CATSRDLPGDAYGYTF.

The V call is TRBV19, the J call TRBJ1-1; D is unresolved. V shed 3 bases and J shed 5 bases, with 16 bases lying between them. Germline CDR1 is LNHDA and CDR2 is SQIVND (reference sequence). This CDR3 is 15 amino acids long. The DNA for the CDR3 is TGTGCCAGTAGTATTAGGGCCAATTTAAGGACTGAAGCTTTCTTT. Translated, it gives CASSIRANLRTEAFF.

The chain employs TRBV6-4 and TRBJ2-1; D may be TRBD1 or TRBD2 (6 bases each). V dropped 4 bases and J dropped 0 bases, with 19 bases sitting between them. The V gene's germline CDR1 is MRHNA and CDR2 SNTAGT. The CDR3 extends over 18 amino acids. CDR3 coding DNA: TGTGCCAGCAGTGCGCACAGGGCGGGATTGAGCTCCTACAATGAGCAGTTCTTC. Translation: CASSAHRAGLSSYNEQFF.

This clone came up a few times. The J gene is TRBJ2-7, the V gene TRBV2; 7 nucleotides align to TRBD2. CDR1 and CDR2 from the germline V gene are SNHLY and FYNNEI. V lost 7 bases and J lost 4; bases outside the gene matches: 13. This CDR3 has 15 amino acids. DNA for the CDR3: TGTGCCAGCACCCGAGGGGCGGGAGAGAGATACGAGCAGTACTTC. Encoded protein: CASTRGAGERYEQYF.

This clone was seen only a few times. This chain connects TRBV7-9 to TRBJ2-3; TRBD2 aligns across 7 bases. The germline V gene has CDR1 SEHNR and CDR2 FQNEAQ (reference sequence). The CDR3 is 16 residues long. Trimming removed 3 bases from V and 9 bases from J; junction bases left unmatched: 15. CDR3 in amino acids: CASSFRQRGDGVTQYF. CDR3 in DNA: TGTGCCAGCAGCTTCCGTCAGCGGGGTGATGGGGTAACGCAGTATTTT.

In nucleotides, the CDR3 is TGTGCCAGTAGTGTTGACAGCAATCAGCCCCAGCATTTT. This sequence encodes CASSVDSNQPQHF. The chain couples TRBV19 to TRBJ1-5; no reliable D call. Germline values: CDR1 LNHDA, CDR2 SQIVND (reference sequence). V was clipped by 5 bases and J by 1 base, with 6 bases between them. This CDR3 is 13 amino acids long.

The chain uses TRBV6-5 and TRBJ2-5, with 7 bases identical to TRBD1. The J call could be wrong; TRBJ2-7 is a better fit for the DNA end. The V gene's germline CDR1 is MNHEY and CDR2 SVGAGI. The CDR3 runs 13 residues. The CDR3 loop is CASSPGTVYEQYF. The DNA for the CDR3 is TGTGCCAGCAGTCCCGGGACAGTATACGAGCAGTACTTC.

V usage is TRBV6-4 and J usage is TRBJ1-2; 9 bases align to TRBD1. Germline lookup yields CDR1 MRHNA and CDR2 SNTAGT. J was trimmed by 7 bases and V by 0 bases; bases with no gene match: 0. This CDR3 contains 13 residues. The CDR3 loop reads CASSDSTGGGYTF. As DNA, the CDR3 is TGTGCCAGCAGTGACTCGACAGGGGGTGGCTACACCTTC.

The CDR3 protein is CASSLSGRVGEQFF. For the CDR3, the DNA is TGTGCCAGCAGTTTATCGGGCAGGGTGGGTGAGCAGTTCTTC. V gene TRBV27 combines with J gene TRBJ2-1, with a possible D match to TRBD1 (5 bases). The CDR3 spans 14 residues. CDR1 and CDR2 (germline): MNHEY, SMNVEV (reference sequence). V dropped 0 bases and J dropped 9 bases, with 12 bases sitting between them.

The V call is TRBV28, the J call TRBJ2-7; tentatively, D is TRBD2 (7 bases). This CDR3 has 14 amino acids. V dropped 3 bases and J dropped 0 bases, with 9 bases sitting between them. The germline gives CDR1 MDHEN, CDR2 SYDVKM. CDR3 nucleotides: TGTGCCAGCAGTTTGGGGGGGGCCTCCTACGAGCAGTACTTC. This translates into CASSLGGASYEQYF.